The sequence of this TCR beta chain was determined in a study of glioma-infiltrating T cells. Study details: Target coverage was roughly 4- to 11-fold for about a million blood T cells. General observations from the study: Above-expected tissue-blood divergence occurred in all gliomas, most in low-grade ones.

Using RNA template, CDR3s of TCR alpha and beta were amplified with iRepertoire arm-PCR. Tissue mRNA or PBMC total RNA, roughly 95-400 ng, went into one-step reverse transcription and amplification. MiXCR was run by TCRdb on the multiplex PCR reads, yielding one entry per CDR3 protein. The sample has around 390,000 distinct CDR3 sequences, around 45% seen once. The CDR3 consists of 16 residues. CDR1 is SGHTA, CDR2 FQGNSA, per germline. V lost 4 bases to trimming and J lost 7 bases; unmatched junction nucleotides: 11. For this clonotype: No antigen is known for it.

This clonotype originated in a human donor with low-grade glioma or glioblastoma, undergoing nonglioma brain surgery, or in good health (not recorded which). This sequence joins TRBV7-2 and TRBJ2-2, with 8 bases aligning to TRBD1. The sequenced sample was glioma tissue, nonneoplastic brain tissue, or PBMCs (not recorded which). The CDR3 sequence: CASSWLPGGAVGELFF. Written as DNA, the CDR3 is TGTGCCAGCAGCTGGCTACCAGGGGGCGCGGTCGGGGAGCTGTTTTTT.